The 18 T cell receptor beta chains below were found in one sample sequenced in a study of T cell repertoires in cytomegalovirus infection. TCRdb passed the reads through MiXCR, listing each CDR3 protein once. Of about 310,000 distinct CDR3 sequences in the sample, roughly a tenth were seen once. The sequenced sample was PBMCs. All receptors derive from a human donor in good health (CMV status not recorded). Some clones in this sample may be carry-over from other donors' samples.

Ten or more counts support this clonotype. The CDR3 region has the DNA TGCAGTGGGGACCCCAGCGGAGGAAGCACAGATACGCAGTATTTT. Its protein is CSGDPSGGSTDTQYF. The V and J genes are TRBV20-1 and TRBJ2-3; D may match TRBD1 or TRBD2 (5 bases each). CDR1 and CDR2 (germline): DFQATT, SNEGSKA (reference sequence). Trimming left V 7 bases short and J 0 bases short, with 17 bases between. The CDR3 is 15 residues long.

Only a few counts were recorded for this clonotype. CDR3 in amino acids: CASRGSGGGNEQFF. CDR3 coding DNA: TGTGCCAGCAGGGGTAGCGGGGGCGGCAATGAGCAGTTCTTC. The chain has TRBV28 and TRBJ2-1; 9 bases are shared with TRBD2. The trim removed 6 bases at V and 6 bases at J, leaving 6 bases unmatched. Germline values: CDR1 MDHEN, CDR2 SYDVKM. This CDR3 contains 14 residues.

The sample holds many counts of this clonotype. The chain employs TRBV7-9 and TRBJ1-4, with D uncertain. The germline CDR1 and CDR2 sequences are SEHNR and FQNEAQ (reference sequence). Trimming took 1 base from V and 2 from J, leaving 14 bases between them. There are 17 residues in the CDR3. The CDR3 DNA sequence: TGTGCCAGCAGCTTAGGCCCAAGCCGGGCGACTAATGAAAAACTGTTTTTT. Translated: CASSLGPSRATNEKLFF.

The sample holds many counts of this clonotype. The chain has TRBV14 and TRBJ2-7, with D unresolved. Germline lookup yields CDR1 SGHDN and CDR2 FVKESK. V was pared by 1 base and J by 2 bases, with 9 bases between. The CDR3 extends over 14 amino acids. CDR3 sequence: CASSQVLGAYEQYV. The CDR3 DNA sequence: TGTGCCAGCAGCCAAGTCTTAGGAGCCTACGAGCAGTACGTC.

This clonotype occurred once. This could be a read error, since a much larger clone is one nucleotide away. CDR3 sequence reads: CTSSQDLSSRQGAFF. CDR3 bases: TGTACCAGCAGCCAAGATCTTTCGTCCAGGCAAGGGGCTTTCTTT. The V and J genes are TRBV14 and TRBJ1-1; the D is unclear. The CDR3 has 15 residues. Germline-derived CDR1 and CDR2 are SGHDN and FVKESK.

This CDR3 is CAIRGEGTSNQPQHF. The CDR3 bases are TGTGCCATCAGAGGGGAAGGTACGAGCAATCAGCCCCAGCATTTT. The chain has TRBV10-3 and TRBJ1-5; the D gene is possibly TRBD1 (5 bases). Between the trimmed V and J ends, which lost 6 bases and 1 base, there was a span of 13 bases. The germline gives CDR1 ENHRY, CDR2 SYGVKD. The length of the CDR3 is 15 residues.

The sample holds a few counts of this clonotype. The chain links TRBV20-1 to TRBJ2-1; either TRBD1 or TRBD2 may fit D (6 bases each). Germline assignment: CDR1 DFQATT and CDR2 SNEGSKA (reference sequence). CDR3 length equals 14 residues. The ends were cut back, 6 bases at V and 3 bases at J, with 15 bases in the middle. The CDR3 nucleotides are TGCAGTGCCACACAGGGAGCGGGCTACAATGAGCAGTTCTTC. It codes for CSATQGAGYNEQFF.

This clonotype was detected ten times or more. This chain joins TRBV6-2 or TRBV6-3 and TRBJ1-2; no clear D gene. Germline V gene sequence: CDR1 MNHEY, CDR2 SVGEGT. Trimming took 10 bases from V and 4 from J, leaving 22 bases between them. The CDR3 totals 15 residues. CDR3 in DNA: TGTGCCATCACGCTGGGAGAGGAGGGCCCCTATGGCTACACCTTC. Residues: CAITLGEEGPYGYTF.

This clonotype was seen repeatedly, ten times or more. This chain joins TRBV5-1 and TRBJ2-1, with 7 bases fitting TRBD2. Trimming at V came to 0 bases and at J to 3 bases, leaving 6 bases not matched to a gene. CDR1 is SGHRS, CDR2 YFSETQ, per germline. The CDR3 is 16 amino acids. The CDR3 DNA reads TGCGCCAGCAGCTTGGGAGCGGGGATAGTCTACAATGAGCAGTTCTTC. It is translated as CASSLGAGIVYNEQFF.

This clonotype was seen more than once but under ten times. J is TRBJ2-2 and V is TRBV3-1, with D maybe TRBD1 (5 bases). The CDR3 is 17 residues long. The ends were cut back, 0 bases at V and 2 bases at J, with 13 bases in the middle. Germline V lookup: CDR1 LGHDT, CDR2 YNNKEL (reference sequence). CDR3 sequence: CASSQETVQGNTGELFF. CDR3 in DNA: TGTGCCAGCAGCCAAGAAACCGTTCAGGGAAACACCGGGGAGCTGTTTTTT.

This clonotype showed up many times. The chain couples TRBV28 to TRBJ1-6; D gene ambiguous. V was shortened by 7 bases and J by 6 bases, with 13 bases between the two germline ends. This CDR3 comprises 14 residues. Germline V gene data show CDR1 as MDHEN and CDR2 as SYDVKM. This chain's CDR3 is CASIPVDPNSPLHF. DNA of the CDR3: TGTGCCAGCATCCCGGTGGATCCTAATTCACCCCTCCACTTT. Variable domain in full (rest from reference TRBV28 and TRBJ1-6): DVKVTQSSRYLVKRTGEKVFLECVQDMDHENMFWYRQDPGLGLRLIYFSYDVKMKEKGDIPEGYSVSREKKERFSLILESASTNQTSMYLCASIPVDPNSPLHFGNGTRLTVT.

Details on this clonotype: Its ends do not fully match the called genes, so a read error is possible. The DNA of the CDR3 is TGTGCCGGCAGTTACTCCACAGGGAAGGGCAATCAGCCCCAGCATTTT. Encoded protein: CAGSYSTGKGNQPQHF. The chain carries TRBV6-7 and TRBJ1-5; possible D gene TRBD1, 6 bases. TRBV6-7 counts as an open reading frame of uncertain function. CDR3 size: 16 residues.

The chain combines TRBV28 with TRBJ1-2; TRBD1 matches at 9 bases. Trimming at V came to 3 bases and at J to 2 bases, leaving 7 bases not matched to a gene. Germline CDR1 reads MDHEN; CDR2 reads SYDVKM. The CDR3 is 16 amino acids. CDR3 sequence: CASSFGTGNVNYGYTF. DNA for the CDR3: TGTGCCAGCAGTTTCGGGACAGGGAACGTCAACTATGGCTACACCTTC.

This clonotype turned up a few times. The J gene is TRBJ2-7, the V gene TRBV10-3; D call uncertain. V lost 10 bases, J lost 5 bases, and 21 bases lay in between. The CDR3 has 14 residues. Germline CDR1 and CDR2: ENHRY and SYGVKD. CDR3 loop: CASATSRPRDEQYF. CDR3 DNA: TGTGCCAGCGCAACGTCGCGGCCCCGGGACGAGCAGTACTTC.

V usage is TRBV11-1 and J usage is TRBJ1-1, with 8 bases aligning to TRBD1. Germline CDR1 SGHAT, CDR2 FQDESV (reference sequence). V shed 5 bases, J shed 0 bases, and the junction held 5 bases outside the gene matches. The CDR3 runs 15 residues. Here the CDR3 DNA reads TGTGCCAGCAGCCTCCGGACAGGGCTGAACACTGAAGCTTTCTTT. This gives the protein CASSLRTGLNTEAFF.

This clonotype was observed at least ten times. The V gene is TRBV7-9, the J gene TRBJ2-7; possible D gene TRBD1, 5 bases. V was shortened by 5 bases and J by 2 bases, with 13 bases between the two germline ends. The germline gives CDR1 SEHNR, CDR2 FQNEAQ (reference sequence). The CDR3 has 14 amino acids. The CDR3 reads CASSPKDMPYEQYV. DNA for the CDR3: TGTGCCAGCAGCCCGAAGGACATGCCCTACGAGCAGTACGTC.

This clonotype has a count of ten or more. The gene calls are TRBV7-8 and TRBJ2-5, with 7 positions matching TRBD1. From germline, CDR1 is SGHVS and CDR2 FQNEAQ. The CDR3 covers 18 residues. With 1 base clipped from V and 5 bases from J, the junction kept 16 bases outside the gene matches. Here the CDR3 DNA reads TGTGCCAGCAGCTTAGACGGTCGGCCAATGACAGGGACGGAGACCCAGTACTTC. Residues: CASSLDGRPMTGTETQYF.

There are many counts of this clonotype. The chain employs TRBV7-8 and TRBJ2-3; no firm D call. Germline V gene sequence: CDR1 SGHVS, CDR2 FQNEAQ. This CDR3 spans 16 amino acids. Trimming took off 5 bases at V and 2 bases at J, with 17 bases between the two ends. CDR3 DNA sequence: TGTGCCAGCAGCCACCCGGAACAGCCGTTCACAGATACGCAGTATTTT. Encoded protein: CASSHPEQPFTDTQYF. The variable domain in full, with the rest retrieved from reference TRBV7-8 and TRBJ2-3, is GAGVSQSPRYKVAKRGQDVALRCDPISGHVSLFWYQQALGQGPEFLTYFQNEAQLDKSGLPSDRFFAERPEGSVSTLKIQRTQQEDSAVYLCASSHPEQPFTDTQYFGPGTRLTVL.